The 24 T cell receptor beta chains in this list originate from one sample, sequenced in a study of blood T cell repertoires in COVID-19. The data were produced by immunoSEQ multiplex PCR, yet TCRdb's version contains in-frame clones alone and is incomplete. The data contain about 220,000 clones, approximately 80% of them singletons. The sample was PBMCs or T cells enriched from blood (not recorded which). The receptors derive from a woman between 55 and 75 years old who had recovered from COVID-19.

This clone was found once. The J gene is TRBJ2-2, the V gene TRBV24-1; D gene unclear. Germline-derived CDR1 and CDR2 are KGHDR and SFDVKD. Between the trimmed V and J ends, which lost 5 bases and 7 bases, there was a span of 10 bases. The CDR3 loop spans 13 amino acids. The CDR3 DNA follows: TGTGCCACCAGTGTCAGGATTGGCGGGGAGCTGTTTTTT. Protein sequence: CATSVRIGGELFF.

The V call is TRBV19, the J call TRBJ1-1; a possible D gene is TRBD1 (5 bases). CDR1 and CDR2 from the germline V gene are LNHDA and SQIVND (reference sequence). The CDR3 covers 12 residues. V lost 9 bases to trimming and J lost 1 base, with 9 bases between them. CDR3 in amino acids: CASQDRNTEAFF. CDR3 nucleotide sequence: TGTGCCAGCCAAGACAGGAACACTGAAGCTTTCTTT.

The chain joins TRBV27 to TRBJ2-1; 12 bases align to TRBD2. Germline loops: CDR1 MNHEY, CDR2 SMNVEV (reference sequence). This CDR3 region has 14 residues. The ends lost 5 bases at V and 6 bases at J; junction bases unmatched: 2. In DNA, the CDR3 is TGTGCCAGCAGTGGACTAGCGGGAACCAATGAGCAGTTCTTC. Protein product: CASSGLAGTNEQFF.

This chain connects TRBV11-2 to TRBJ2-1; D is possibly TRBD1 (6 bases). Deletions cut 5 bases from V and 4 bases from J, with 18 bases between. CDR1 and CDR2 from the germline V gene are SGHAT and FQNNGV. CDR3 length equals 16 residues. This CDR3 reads CASSRVGHQLYNEQFF. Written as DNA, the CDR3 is TGTGCCAGCAGCCGCGTGGGACACCAACTTTACAATGAGCAGTTCTTC.

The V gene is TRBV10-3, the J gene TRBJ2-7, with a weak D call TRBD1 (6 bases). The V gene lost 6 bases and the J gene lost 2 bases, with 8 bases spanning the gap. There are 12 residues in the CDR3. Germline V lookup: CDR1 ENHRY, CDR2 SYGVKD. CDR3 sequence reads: CAIRDSTYEQYF. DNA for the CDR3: TGTGCCATCAGGGACAGTACCTACGAGCAGTACTTC.

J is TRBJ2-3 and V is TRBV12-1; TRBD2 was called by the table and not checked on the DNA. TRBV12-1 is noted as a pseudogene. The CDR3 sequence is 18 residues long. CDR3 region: CASSPRGGTFTRTDTQYF. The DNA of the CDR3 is TGTGCCAGCAGCCCTCGGGGAGGGACCTTTACCCGCACAGATACGCAGTATTTT.

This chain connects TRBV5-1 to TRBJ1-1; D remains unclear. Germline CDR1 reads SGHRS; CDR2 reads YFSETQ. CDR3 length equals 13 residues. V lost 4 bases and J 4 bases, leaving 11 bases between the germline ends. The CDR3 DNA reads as TGCGCCAGCAGCGTTGGGCGGGGCACTGAAGCTTTCTTT. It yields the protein CASSVGRGTEAFF.

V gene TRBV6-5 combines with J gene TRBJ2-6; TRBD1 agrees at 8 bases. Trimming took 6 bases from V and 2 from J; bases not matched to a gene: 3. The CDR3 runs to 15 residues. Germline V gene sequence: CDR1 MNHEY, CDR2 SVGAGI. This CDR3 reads CASRETGAGANVLTF. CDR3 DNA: TGTGCCAGCAGGGAGACAGGGGCTGGGGCCAACGTCCTGACTTTC.

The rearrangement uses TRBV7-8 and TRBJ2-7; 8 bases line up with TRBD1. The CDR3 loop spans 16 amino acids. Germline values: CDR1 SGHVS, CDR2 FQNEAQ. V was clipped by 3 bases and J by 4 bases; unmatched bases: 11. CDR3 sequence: CASSLVQGEIMYEQYF. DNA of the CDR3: TGTGCCAGCAGCTTGGTACAGGGGGAAATTATGTACGAGCAGTACTTC.

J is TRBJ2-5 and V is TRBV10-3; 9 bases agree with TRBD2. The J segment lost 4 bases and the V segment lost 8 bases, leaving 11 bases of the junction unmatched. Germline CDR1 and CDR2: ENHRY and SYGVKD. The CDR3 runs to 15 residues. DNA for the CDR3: TGTGCCATCGGGGTTAGCGGGGGTTCTAGAGAGACCCAGTACTTC. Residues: CAIGVSGGSRETQYF.

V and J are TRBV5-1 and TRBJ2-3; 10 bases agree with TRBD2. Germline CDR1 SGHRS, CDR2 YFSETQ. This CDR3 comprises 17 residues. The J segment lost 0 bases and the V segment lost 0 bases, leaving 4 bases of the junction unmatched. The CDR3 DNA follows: TGCGCCAGCAGCTTGGGAGGGACTAGCGAGAGCACAGATACGCAGTATTTT. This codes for CASSLGGTSESTDTQYF.

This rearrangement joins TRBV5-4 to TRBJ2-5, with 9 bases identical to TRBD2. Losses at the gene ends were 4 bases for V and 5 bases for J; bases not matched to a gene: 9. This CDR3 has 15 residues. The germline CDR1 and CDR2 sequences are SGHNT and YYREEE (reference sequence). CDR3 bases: TGTGCCAGCAGCACGACTAGCGGAGGCCGGGAGACCCAGTACTTC. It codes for CASSTTSGGRETQYF.

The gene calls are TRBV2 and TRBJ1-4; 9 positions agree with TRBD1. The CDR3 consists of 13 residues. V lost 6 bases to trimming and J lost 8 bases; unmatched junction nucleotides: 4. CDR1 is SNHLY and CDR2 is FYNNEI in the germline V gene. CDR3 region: CASRGDRAEKLFF. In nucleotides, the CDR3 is TGTGCCAGCAGAGGGGACAGGGCGGAAAAACTGTTTTTT. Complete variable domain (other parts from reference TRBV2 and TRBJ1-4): EPEVTQTPSHQVTQMGQEVILRCVPISNHLYFYWYRQILGQKVEFLVSFYNNEISEKSEIFDDQFSVERPDGSNFTLKIRSTKLEDSAMYFCASRGDRAEKLFFGSGTQLSVL.

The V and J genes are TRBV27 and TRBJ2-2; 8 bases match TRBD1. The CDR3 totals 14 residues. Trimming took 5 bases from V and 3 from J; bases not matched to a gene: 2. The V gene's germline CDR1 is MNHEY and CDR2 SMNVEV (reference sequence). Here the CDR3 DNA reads TGTGCCAGCAGTCGACAGGGGTACACCGGGGAGCTGTTTTTT. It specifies CASSRQGYTGELFF.

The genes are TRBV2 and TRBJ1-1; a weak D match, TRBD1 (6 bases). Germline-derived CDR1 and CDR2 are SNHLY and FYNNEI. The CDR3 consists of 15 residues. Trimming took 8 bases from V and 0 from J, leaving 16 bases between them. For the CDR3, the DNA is TGTGCCAGCGCCGAGGGGGGGACCTTGAACACTGAAGCTTTCTTT. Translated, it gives CASAEGGTLNTEAFF.

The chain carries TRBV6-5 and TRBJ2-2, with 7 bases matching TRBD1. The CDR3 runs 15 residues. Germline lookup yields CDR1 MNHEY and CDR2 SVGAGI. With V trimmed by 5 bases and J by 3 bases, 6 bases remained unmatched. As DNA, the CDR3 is TGTGCCAGCAGTCCACAGACAGGGTACACCGGGGAGCTGTTTTTT. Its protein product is CASSPQTGYTGELFF.

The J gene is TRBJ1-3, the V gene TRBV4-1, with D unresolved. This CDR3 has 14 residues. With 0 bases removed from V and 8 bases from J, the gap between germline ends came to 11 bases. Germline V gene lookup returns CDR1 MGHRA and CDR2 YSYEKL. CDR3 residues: CASSQEGPRDTIYF. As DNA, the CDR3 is TGCGCCAGCAGCCAAGAAGGTCCGAGGGACACCATATATTTT.

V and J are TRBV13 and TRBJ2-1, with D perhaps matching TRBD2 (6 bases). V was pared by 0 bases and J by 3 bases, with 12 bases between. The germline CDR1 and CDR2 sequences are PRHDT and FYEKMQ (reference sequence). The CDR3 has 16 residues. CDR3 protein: CASSLGAGGRYNEQFF. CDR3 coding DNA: TGTGCCAGCAGCTTAGGAGCGGGCGGTCGCTACAATGAGCAGTTCTTC.

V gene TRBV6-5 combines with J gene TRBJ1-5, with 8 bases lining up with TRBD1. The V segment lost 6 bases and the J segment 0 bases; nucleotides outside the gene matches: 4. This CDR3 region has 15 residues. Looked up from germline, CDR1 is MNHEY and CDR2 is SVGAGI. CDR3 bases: TGTGCCAGCAGGGAGGACAGGGATAGCAATCAGCCCCAGCATTTT. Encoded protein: CASREDRDSNQPQHF.

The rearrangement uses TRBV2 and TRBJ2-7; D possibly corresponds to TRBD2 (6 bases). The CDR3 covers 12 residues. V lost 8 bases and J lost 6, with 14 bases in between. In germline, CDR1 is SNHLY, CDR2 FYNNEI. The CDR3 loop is CASAGFGTEQYF. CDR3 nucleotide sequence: TGTGCCAGCGCGGGGTTCGGGACCGAGCAGTACTTC.

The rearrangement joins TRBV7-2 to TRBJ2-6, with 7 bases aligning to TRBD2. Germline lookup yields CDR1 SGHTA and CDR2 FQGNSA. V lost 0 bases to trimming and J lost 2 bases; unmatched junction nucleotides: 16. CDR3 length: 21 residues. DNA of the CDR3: TGTGCCAGCAGCTTAGCCCTCAGATACAGCGGGGATCCCGCTGGGGCCAACGTCCTGACTTTC. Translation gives CASSLALRYSGDPAGANVLTF.

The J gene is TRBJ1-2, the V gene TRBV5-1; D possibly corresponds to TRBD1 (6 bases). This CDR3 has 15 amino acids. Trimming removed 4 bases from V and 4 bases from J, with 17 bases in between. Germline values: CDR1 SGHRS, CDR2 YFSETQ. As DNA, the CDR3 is TGCGCCAGCAGCACACAGGGACTACAGGGCTATGGCTACACCTTC. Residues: CASSTQGLQGYGYTF.

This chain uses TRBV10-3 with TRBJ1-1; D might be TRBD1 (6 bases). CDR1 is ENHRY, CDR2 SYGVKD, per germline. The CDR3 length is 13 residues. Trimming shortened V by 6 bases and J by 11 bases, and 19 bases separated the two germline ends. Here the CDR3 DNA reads TGTGCCATCAGGGGGGAGCTAGGGGGAGAGGCTTTCTTT. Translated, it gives CAIRGELGGEAFF.

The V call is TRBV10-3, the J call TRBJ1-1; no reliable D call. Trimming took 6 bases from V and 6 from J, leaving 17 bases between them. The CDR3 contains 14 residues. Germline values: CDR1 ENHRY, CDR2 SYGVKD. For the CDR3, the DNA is TGTGCCATCAGCTACAAGGGATGGCGGGCTGAAGCTTTCTTT. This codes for CAISYKGWRAEAFF.